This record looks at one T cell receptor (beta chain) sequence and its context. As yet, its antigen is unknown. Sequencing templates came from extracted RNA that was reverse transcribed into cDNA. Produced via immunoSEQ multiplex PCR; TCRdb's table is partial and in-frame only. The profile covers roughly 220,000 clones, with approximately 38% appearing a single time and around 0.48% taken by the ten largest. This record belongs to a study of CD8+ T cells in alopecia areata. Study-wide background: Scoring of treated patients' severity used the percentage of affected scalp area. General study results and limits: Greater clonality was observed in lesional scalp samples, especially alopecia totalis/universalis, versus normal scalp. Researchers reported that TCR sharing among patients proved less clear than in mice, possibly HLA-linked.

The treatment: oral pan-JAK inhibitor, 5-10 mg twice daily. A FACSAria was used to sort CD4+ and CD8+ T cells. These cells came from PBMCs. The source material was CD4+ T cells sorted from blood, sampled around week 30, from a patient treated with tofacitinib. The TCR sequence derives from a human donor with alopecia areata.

CDR3 sequence: CASSRKTSGNYNEQFF. The DNA of the CDR3 is TGTGCCAGCAGCAGAAAGACTAGCGGGAATTACAATGAGCAGTTCTTC. J is TRBJ2-1 and V is TRBV11-2; 11 nucleotides align to TRBD2. V trimming: 5 bases; J trimming: 4 bases; junction bases outside the gene matches: 7. The CDR3 runs to 16 residues. The germline CDR1 and CDR2 sequences are SGHAT and FQNNGV.